Listed below are T cell receptor beta chains from one sample, sequenced in a study of CD8 T cells in Susac syndrome. MiXCR was run by TCRdb on the immunoSEQ multiplex PCR reads, yielding one entry per CDR3 protein. The sample includes about 140,000 distinct CDR3 sequences, approximately 95% of them seen just once. Input material: CD4+ T cells from PBMCs. The receptors derive from a human donor with multiple sclerosis. Both conserved end residues are part of each CDR3. A D gene is named only where the DNA matches it firmly. Some rows mark clone size as missing; the rest say once, few, many or name a class of expanded clone.

j_call v_call d_call clone_size cdr3_nt cdr3_aa
TRBJ1-1 TRBV5-1 - - TGCGCCAGCTCTACGGGGAACATGAACACTGAAGCTTTCTTT CASSTGNMNTEAFF
TRBJ2-2 TRBV20-1 TRBD1 once TGCAGTGCTAATTCCAGACAGGGAACAGCCGGGGAGCTGTTTTTT CSANSRQGTAGELFF
TRBJ2-4 TRBV28 TRBD1 once TGTGCCAGCAGTCTAACCGGGACAGGGGACCAAAACATTCAGTACTTC CASSLTGTGDQNIQYF
TRBJ1-5 TRBV3-1 - - TGTGCCAGCAGCCAAGTGGGAGGGATAGAGCAGCCCCAGCATTTT CASSQVGGIEQPQHF
TRBJ2-7 TRBV5-6 TRBD2 - TGTGCCAGCAGAGGACTAGCGGGACCCTCCTACGAGCAGTACTTC CASRGLAGPSYEQYF
TRBJ1-5 TRBV7-2 - - TGTGCCAGCAGCTTAGATAGCCAGCCGAATCAGCCCCAGCATTTT CASSLDSQPNQPQHF
TRBJ2-7 TRBV3-1 - - TGTGCCAGCAGCCAAGACGATCCTACCTACGAGCAGTACTTC CASSQDDPTYEQYF
TRBJ2-7 TRBV6-1 - - TGTGCCAGCCTCTCGGACGCGGACTACGAGCAGTACTTC CASLSDADYEQYF
TRBJ1-2 TRBV7-8 TRBD1 - TGTGCCAGCAGCTTAGACAGTGGTACAGGGGATAGGTATGGCTACACCTTC CASSLDSGTGDRYGYTF
TRBJ2-4 TRBV6-2/TRBV6-3 - - TGTGCCAGCAGTGAAGCCAACATTCAGTACTTC CASSEANIQYF
TRBJ2-1 TRBV30 - - TGTGCCTGCCGAGGGACTGACTCCTACAATGAGCAGTTCTTC CACRGTDSYNEQFF
TRBJ2-1 TRBV5-1 - - TGCGCCAGCAGCTCTCTAGGGGCTACCGCTGAGCAGTTCTTC CASSSLGATAEQFF
TRBJ1-1 TRBV28 - - TGTGCCAGCAGTTTATCGGGGGGTGGGACTGAAGCTTTCTTT CASSLSGGGTEAFF
TRBJ2-7 TRBV9 - once TGTGCCAGCAGCGTAGGTCAAGAACCCTACGAGCAGTACTTC CASSVGQEPYEQYF
TRBJ2-5 TRBV7-3 TRBD2 - TGTGCCAGCAGCTTCTCCAGCGGGAGGGCGCAAGAGACCCAGTACTTC CASSFSSGRAQETQYF
TRBJ2-3 TRBV10-3 TRBD1 - TGTGCCATCAGTGACTACGGGACAGCAGGCACAGATACGCAGTATTTT CAISDYGTAGTDTQYF
TRBJ2-5 TRBV7-9 - - TGTGCCAGCAGCGAGGCTGAGTACCAAGAGACCCAGTACTTC CASSEAEYQETQYF
TRBJ1-3 TRBV29-1 - - TGCAGCGTTGCGGAGGGGTCTGGAAACACCATATATTTT CSVAEGSGNTIYF
TRBJ2-5 TRBV20-1 - - TGCAGTGCCCTATGGACAGCTCGGAGGGAGACCCAGTACTTC CSALWTARRETQYF
TRBJ2-7 TRBV15 TRBD1 - TGTGCCACCAGCGGGACAGGGTTTTCCTCCGAGCAGTACTTC CATSGTGFSSEQYF
TRBJ1-1 TRBV19 - - TGTGCCAGTAGTATCGCTCGGGGCGTCACTGAAGCTTTCTTT CASSIARGVTEAFF
TRBJ1-2 TRBV7-2 TRBD1 - TGTGCCAGCAGCTTAGATACAGGGGCTGGTGGCTACACCTTC CASSLDTGAGGYTF
TRBJ2-3 TRBV3-1 - - TGTGCCAGCAGCCAAGATCGGAACTTGCTTTTAGATACGCAGTATTTT CASSQDRNLLLDTQYF
TRBJ2-3 TRBV11-2 TRBD2 - TGTGCCAGCAGCTCCCCGGGACTAGCGAACACAGATACGCAGTATTTT CASSSPGLANTDTQYF
TRBJ1-1 TRBV11-1 TRBD1 - TGTGCCAGCAGCTATCGACAGGGAGGTAACACTGAAGCTTTCTTT CASSYRQGGNTEAFF
TRBJ2-3 TRBV6-5 TRBD2 once TGTGCCAGCACCAAGACCCAGCGGGGAAGCGATACGCAGTATTTT CASTKTQRGSDTQYF
TRBJ2-3 TRBV30 - - TGTGCCTGGAGTGGCCAGACAGCTACAGATACGCAGTATTTT CAWSGQTATDTQYF
TRBJ2-5 TRBV28 - - TGTGCCAGCGTAAGCGGATACCAAGAGACCCAGTACTTC CASVSGYQETQYF
TRBJ2-1 TRBV5-4 - - TGTGCCAGCAGCTTTGACGGGCTGAGCTCCTACAATGAGCAGTTCTTC CASSFDGLSSYNEQFF
TRBJ2-3 TRBV7-7 TRBD1 - TGTGCCAGCAGCTTAACCCCGGGACAGAGCACAGATACGCAGTATTTT CASSLTPGQSTDTQYF
TRBJ1-5 TRBV7-2 TRBD1 - TGTGCCAGCAGCCGACACCCCGGGACAGTTAGCAATCAGCCCCAGCATTTT CASSRHPGTVSNQPQHF
TRBJ2-7 TRBV28 - - TGTGCCAGCAGTGTCCGTAACGAGCAGTACTTC CASSVRNEQYF
TRBJ2-5 TRBV7-9 TRBD1 once TGTGCCAGCAGCATCGGACAGGGGGAAGACGAGGAGACCCAGTACTTC CASSIGQGEDEETQYF
TRBJ1-5 TRBV12-3/TRBV12-4 - - TGTGCCAGCAGTTTAGACAGTGCTCAGCCCCAGCATTTT CASSLDSAQPQHF
TRBJ2-1 TRBV3-1 TRBD2 - TGTGCCAGCAGCCAACCCTGGACTAGCGGGGACAATGAGCAGTTCTTC CASSQPWTSGDNEQFF
TRBJ2-5 TRBV10-3 - - TGTGCCATCAGTGAGTCCGGGGGTCAAGAGACCCAGTACTTC CAISESGGQETQYF
TRBJ1-2 TRBV30 TRBD1 - TGTGCCTGGAGTGGACAGGGGAACTATGGCTACACCTTC CAWSGQGNYGYTF
TRBJ2-7 TRBV28 - - TGTGCCAGCAGTTTTGGGGGGCCGCTTTACGAGCAGTACTTC CASSFGGPLYEQYF
TRBJ2-5 TRBV23-1 - - TGCGCCAGCAGTCATCTCCGCGGAGGGGCGGAGACCCAGTACTTC CASSHLRGGAETQYF
TRBJ1-5 TRBV19 TRBD1 - TGTGCCAGTAGTATGGAAGGACAGGGAATGGACAATCAGCCCCAGCATTTT CASSMEGQGMDNQPQHF
TRBJ2-7 TRBV11-2 - - TGTGCCAGCAGCTTAGGACCCGAGCAGTACTTC CASSLGPEQYF
TRBJ2-2 TRBV24-1 - - TGTGCCACCAGTGAAACAGGGATCGGCACCGGGGAGCTGTTTTTT CATSETGIGTGELFF
TRBJ2-7 TRBV12-3/TRBV12-4 - - TGTGCCAGCAGTGCCAGGGTCACCTCCTCCTACGAGCAGTACTTC CASSARVTSSYEQYF
TRBJ1-1 TRBV19 TRBD1 - TGTGCCACCACAGACAAGAGACAGGGTCCCGGGACTTTCTTT CATTDKRQGPGTFF
TRBJ2-1 TRBV20-1 TRBD1 - TGCAGTGGGGGGGGACAGGGATTCTACAATGAGCAGTTCTTC CSGGGQGFYNEQFF
TRBJ1-2 TRBV30 TRBD1 - TGTGCCTGGAGGTTGCAGGGGGCCTATGGCTACACCTTC CAWRLQGAYGYTF
TRBJ2-3 TRBV29-1 TRBD1 once TGCAGCGTTTCCTTCACAGGGGGCACAGATACGCAGTATTTT CSVSFTGGTDTQYF
TRBJ2-7 TRBV6-1 TRBD1 - TGTGCCAGCAGTGAAACAAGGACAGGGGGCGGGCGACTGTACTTC CASSETRTGGGRLYF
TRBJ2-3 TRBV12-3/TRBV12-4 - - TGTGCCAGCAGTTTATTTCGAGGGAGCACAGATACGCAGTATTTT CASSLFRGSTDTQYF
TRBJ2-7 TRBV9 TRBD2 once TGTGCCAGCAGCGTAGCTAGCGGGGGCTACGAGCAGTACTTC CASSVASGGYEQYF
TRBJ1-4 TRBV7-9 TRBD1 - TGTGCCAGCAGCGGGACAGGGGTGGAAAAACTGTTTTTT CASSGTGVEKLFF
TRBJ1-1 TRBV5-1 - - TGCGCCAGCAGGACGGGGAGGGACACTGAAGCTTTCTTT CASRTGRDTEAFF